These T cell receptor beta chains were read from a single sample in a study of control samples from healthy donors and cancer patients. Profiling relied on immunoSEQ multiplex PCR, and the TCRdb table lists in-frame clones only, not all of them. The sample shows some 130,000 clones, about 92% of them seen only once. Sequences were obtained from PBMCs. These receptors were collected from a man aged 45 to 65 with head and neck cancer. CDR3s include the opening cysteine and the closing phenylalanine or tryptophan. D genes are given only for firm matches. For some rows the clone size is stated as once, few or many, or as a class when expanded; others skip it.

TRBV13	.	TRBJ2-7	.	TGTGCCAGCAGTGAGGCCAGATCCTACGAGCAGTACTTC	CASSEARSYEQYF
TRBV7-3	.	TRBJ2-3	.	TGTGCCAGCAGCTTATTGGGGGGCGGAAATACGCAGTATTTT	CASSLLGGGNTQYF
TRBV6-1	.	TRBJ1-2	.	TGTGCCAGCAGTGAATTAACAGGTGGCGGCTACACCTTC	CASSELTGGGYTF
TRBV7-8	.	TRBJ1-6	.	TGTGCCAGCAGCTTAGCCCTATTTCAGGACAGAAGATCACCCCTCCACTTT	CASSLALFQDRRSPLHF
TRBV7-9	once	TRBJ1-5	TRBD1	TGTGCCAGCAGTCTGGGACAGGGCGATTATAGCAATCAGCCCCAGCATTTT	CASSLGQGDYSNQPQHF
TRBV5-6	.	TRBJ2-5	TRBD1	TGTGCCAGCAGTCAAGTGACAGGGGGCCTGGAGACCCAGTACTTC	CASSQVTGGLETQYF
TRBV2	.	TRBJ2-3	TRBD2	TGTGCCAGCAGTGCTAGCGGGGGCACAGATACGCAGTATTTT	CASSASGGTDTQYF
TRBV15	.	TRBJ2-7	.	TGTGCCACCAGCAGAGATACCTACGAGCAGTACTTC	CATSRDTYEQYF
TRBV7-6	.	TRBJ1-4	.	TGTGCCAGCAGCTTTCTCGAGGAAAAACTGTTTTTT	CASSFLEEKLFF
TRBV9	.	TRBJ2-1	TRBD2	TGTGCCAGCAGCGTCCGGACTAGCGCTAATGAGCAGTTCTTC	CASSVRTSANEQFF
TRBV30	.	TRBJ2-4	.	TGTGCCTGGAGTGGGACAGCCCGAGCCAAAAACATTCAGTACTTC	CAWSGTARAKNIQYF
TRBV25-1	.	TRBJ2-2	.	TGTGCCAGCAGTGAATGGGGGGACGGGGAGCTGTTTTTT	CASSEWGDGELFF
TRBV2	once	TRBJ1-2	TRBD1	TGTGCCAGCAGTTGGGGACAGGTAGATGGCTACACCTTC	CASSWGQVDGYTF
TRBV18	.	TRBJ1-1	TRBD1	TGTGCCAGCTCCTGGAACCTTGTAAGGGACAGGGGGCGCTTGGGGAACACTGAAGCTTTCTTT	CASSWNLVRDRGRLGNTEAFF
TRBV9	.	TRBJ2-2	.	TGTGCCAGTCGGGAAGCCTCGAACACCGGGGAGCTGTTTTTT	CASREASNTGELFF
TRBV4-3	.	TRBJ1-1	.	TGCGCCAGCAGCCAAGAATTGGTCGGTGAAGCTTTCTTT	CASSQELVGEAFF
TRBV5-1	.	TRBJ2-7	TRBD1	TGCGCCAGCAGCCCTGGGACAGGGGAGGCCGAGCAGTACTTC	CASSPGTGEAEQYF
TRBV15	.	TRBJ2-2	.	TGTGCCACCAGCTTCCTGGGGGGAATAAACACCGGGGAGCTGTTTTTT	CATSFLGGINTGELFF
TRBV2	.	TRBJ2-1	.	TGTGCCAGCAGCCGGGACGGGAACAATGAGCAGTTCTTC	CASSRDGNNEQFF
TRBV3-1/TRBV3-2	.	TRBJ1-1	TRBD1	TGTGCCAGCAGACAAGCAGGGACAGTTATGAACACTGAAGCTTTCTTT	CASRQAGTVMNTEAFF
TRBV5-1	.	TRBJ2-7	.	TGCGCCAGCAGCTTGGGTCAGGGGAGCTCCTACGAGCAGTACTTC	CASSLGQGSSYEQYF
TRBV28	.	TRBJ1-2	TRBD1	TGTGCCAGCAGGAAAACAGGGGCAGGCGGTGGCTACACCTTC	CASRKTGAGGGYTF
TRBV9	.	TRBJ2-5	.	TGTGCCAGCAGCCCACGTGGGACACGCCAAGAGACCCAGTACTTC	CASSPRGTRQETQYF
TRBV3-1/TRBV3-2	.	TRBJ2-7	TRBD1	TGTGCCAGCAGCCCATGGACAGGGAAGAACGAGCAGTACTTC	CASSPWTGKNEQYF
TRBV28	.	TRBJ1-1	.	TGTGCCAGCTTAAGGAGTTTATGGACTGAAGCTTTCTTT	CASLRSLWTEAFF
TRBV11-1	once	TRBJ2-7	.	TGTGCCAGCAGCACAACCTGGTCCGAGCAGTACTTC	CASSTTWSEQYF
TRBV6-2/TRBV6-3	.	TRBJ2-7	TRBD2	TGTGCCAGCGGCCAGGCTAGCGGGGGGACTTACGAGCAGTACTTC	CASGQASGGTYEQYF
TRBV5-4	.	TRBJ2-6	TRBD1	TGTGCCAGCAGCGATCCCGCCGGGACAGGGTACTCTGGGGCCAACGTCCTGACTTTC	CASSDPAGTGYSGANVLTF
TRBV2	.	TRBJ1-2	.	TGTGCCAGCAGCGGACTTAGGATGGGGGAATATGGCTACACCTTC	CASSGLRMGEYGYTF
TRBV10-3	.	TRBJ1-1	TRBD1	TGTGCCATCAGTGGCCGGGACAGGGGGCATAATGAAGCTTTCTTT	CAISGRDRGHNEAFF
TRBV28	.	TRBJ1-5	.	TGTGCCAGCAGTTTAGTGCAACGACAGCCCCAGCATTTT	CASSLVQRQPQHF
TRBV9	.	TRBJ2-3	TRBD2	TGTGCCAGCAGCGTACCACTAGCGGGCGTCACAGATACGCAGTATTTT	CASSVPLAGVTDTQYF
TRBV6-5	.	TRBJ1-3	TRBD1	TGTGCCAGCAGGGGGACAGGGTTCGGAAACACCATATATTTT	CASRGTGFGNTIYF
TRBV19	.	TRBJ2-1	.	TGTGCCAGTAGTATAACGCCGGCAGGCGAGCAGTTCTTC	CASSITPAGEQFF
TRBV27	.	TRBJ2-3	TRBD1	TGTGCCAGCAGTTATCGGGACAGAGACGGGAATACGCAGTATTTT	CASSYRDRDGNTQYF
TRBV28	.	TRBJ1-6	TRBD1	TGTGCCAGCAGCCGTCAGGGGGGAGATGGTTCACCCCTCCACTTT	CASSRQGGDGSPLHF
TRBV5-1	.	TRBJ2-7	TRBD2	TGCGCCAGCAGCTTGGCCGCAGGGACTACCTACGAGCAGTACTTC	CASSLAAGTTYEQYF
TRBV27	.	TRBJ2-1	TRBD2	TGTGCCAGCGGTGGGACTAGCGGGGGGGCCAGGTTCTTC	CASGGTSGGARFF
TRBV7-2	.	TRBJ2-7	.	TGTGCCAGCAGCTTAGTAGGCAGGAACGAGCAGTACTTC	CASSLVGRNEQYF
TRBV5-6	.	TRBJ1-1	.	TGTGCCAGCAGCATTGTGGGGGGAAGTGATTGGACTGAAGCTTTCTTT	CASSIVGGSDWTEAFF
TRBV5-8	.	TRBJ2-6	.	TGTGCCAGCAGCTTGCCGACTGACACGGAGTGGGGGGCCAACGTCCTGACTTTC	CASSLPTDTEWGANVLTF
TRBV28	.	TRBJ2-7	.	TGTGCCAGCAGTTTTCAGGGGTGGTCGTGGGAGCAGTACTTC	CASSFQGWSWEQYF
TRBV30	.	TRBJ1-5	.	TGTGCCTGGAGCCTCGACACGGGTAATCAGCCCCAGCATTTT	CAWSLDTGNQPQHF
TRBV30	.	TRBJ1-6	TRBD1	TGTGCCTGGGGCCCGGGGACAGGCTATTCACCCCTCCACTTT	CAWGPGTGYSPLHF
TRBV9	.	TRBJ2-1	TRBD2	TGTGCCAGCAGCTATACTACGACCGCGGGGGGATACAATGAGCAGTTCTTC	CASSYTTTAGGYNEQFF
TRBV28	.	TRBJ2-2	.	TGTGCCAGCAGTTTCTTGGGGAACACCGGGGAGCTGTTTTTT	CASSFLGNTGELFF
TRBV6-5	.	TRBJ2-4	TRBD1	TGTGCCAGCACCTCCGGGACAGATATAAACATTCAGTACTTC	CASTSGTDINIQYF
TRBV30	.	TRBJ2-2	.	TGTGCCTGGAGTCTCTTGGGCACCGGGGAGCTGTTTTTT	CAWSLLGTGELFF
TRBV19	.	TRBJ2-3	TRBD2	TGTGCCAGTAGTAGTGCCTTTGGGACTAGTGAAACAGATACGCAGTATTTT	CASSSAFGTSETDTQYF
TRBV6-2/TRBV6-3	.	TRBJ1-6	.	TGTGCCAGCAGTTACGGCGGACAGCGTAATTCACCCCTCCACTTT	CASSYGGQRNSPLHF
TRBV7-2	few	TRBJ1-5	.	TGTGCCAGCAGTCCAAGCGGGAATCGCAATCAGCCCCAGCATTTT	CASSPSGNRNQPQHF
TRBV19	.	TRBJ2-5	.	TGTGCCAGTAGGACGGGCCGAGGGTACCAAGAGACCCAGTACTTC	CASRTGRGYQETQYF
TRBV4-2	.	TRBJ1-3	.	TGTGCCAGCAGCCGCGCGTCCAACGGACACTCTGGAAACACCATATATTTT	CASSRASNGHSGNTIYF
TRBV18	.	TRBJ1-3	.	TGTGCCAGCTCGTGGACAGATCAAGGAAACACCATATATTTT	CASSWTDQGNTIYF
TRBV6-5	.	TRBJ2-7	.	TGTGCCGCCAGGAGGGGTGGGACGGGGGTCTACGAGCAGTACTTC	CAARRGGTGVYEQYF
TRBV7-8	.	TRBJ2-1	TRBD1	TGTGCCAGCAGCACCCGGACAGGGGGCCAACCTGAGCAGTTCTTC	CASSTRTGGQPEQFF
TRBV7-2	.	TRBJ1-2	.	TGTGCCAGCAGCTTATCTGTGTCCCGCTATAGCGGCTACACCTTC	CASSLSVSRYSGYTF
TRBV5-4	.	TRBJ1-2	TRBD1	TGTGCCAGCAGCGTCCAGGGGGATGGCTACACCTTC	CASSVQGDGYTF
TRBV4-1	.	TRBJ1-5	TRBD1	TGCGCCAGCAGCCAAGGGGGACAGGGAGGGCACCAGCCCCAGCATTTT	CASSQGGQGGHQPQHF